This TCR beta chain was obtained from a study of blood T cell repertoires in COVID-19. Whole-study context: Whether acute or convalescent, the COVID-19 samples came from the United States, Italy and Spain. PBMCs, B-cell-depleted T cells, or T cells provided the cDNA or gDNA that made up the material.

Per the original data handling: Reference gene primer amplification in the assay estimated nucleated cell counts. Produced via immunoSEQ multiplex PCR; TCRdb's table is partial and in-frame only. From that table come the V and J calls and clone size; the DNA was used to work out D and trimming. The sample yields more than 110,000 clones, around 81% seen once. This clone occurred a few times. With V trimmed by 4 bases and J by 4 bases, 7 bases remained unmatched. This CDR3 is built from 15 residues. Germline values: CDR1 SGHTA, CDR2 FQGTGA. The chain combines TRBV7-3 with TRBJ1-1; 9 bases are shared with TRBD1. This receptor was identified in a human donor in a cohort sampled during active COVID-19. Specimen: peripheral blood. CDR3 bases: TGTGCCAGCAGCTCCCAGGGACAGGGCGGCACTGAAGCTTTCTTT. Translating it yields CASSSQGQGGTEAFF.